Each of the 11 T cell receptor beta chains below was sequenced from the same sample in a study of shared clonotypes between healthy human individuals. Generated by immunoSEQ multiplex PCR, the TCRdb table keeps only in-frame clones and is missing some. The table has about 1,500,000 clones, 95% to 97% seen once. Sequencing was carried out using naive CD4+ T cells sorted from blood. Subset: CD45RA+ positively selected. Every receptor here comes from a young man in good health.

V usage is TRBV7-8 and J usage is TRBJ2-4, with 7 bases aligning to TRBD1. The CDR3 runs 14 residues. After removal of 3 bases from V and 6 bases from J, the junction contained 5 bases not matched to a gene. Per germline, CDR1 SGHVS and CDR2 FQNEAQ. The CDR3 here is CASSFDRAVNIQYF. CDR3 DNA: TGTGCCAGCAGCTTTGACAGGGCGGTAAACATTCAGTACTTC.

Comment on this clone: Within the sample, other DNA sequences also encode this same CDR3. The chain has TRBV18 and TRBJ1-1; D is perhaps TRBD1 (5 bases). Germline assignment: CDR1 KGHSH and CDR2 LQKENI. The CDR3 runs to 14 residues. V was trimmed by 3 bases and J by 3 bases, leaving 11 bases between them. CDR3 DNA: TGTGCCAGCTCACCCCGAACGGGGGACACTGAAGCTTTCTTT. Protein: CASSPRTGDTEAFF.

The chain carries TRBV28 and TRBJ1-5, with 9 bases that match TRBD1. CDR3 size: 15 residues. Per the germline V gene, CDR1 is MDHEN and CDR2 is SYDVKM. The V segment lost 2 bases and the J segment 6 bases; nucleotides outside the gene matches: 5. DNA of the CDR3: TGTGCCAGCAGTTTAAACAGGGGGCCCTCTCAGCCCCAGCATTTT. Its protein is CASSLNRGPSQPQHF.

The chain employs TRBV9 and TRBJ2-7; D is perhaps TRBD1 (6 bases). The J call may be faulty, since TRBJ2-1 better matches the DNA end. The CDR3 covers 14 residues. Germline V gives CDR1 SGDLS, CDR2 YYNGEE. CDR3 nucleotide sequence: TGTGCCAGCAGTGCGACAGGCAATTACAATGAGCAGTTCTTC. Translated: CASSATGNYNEQFF.

J is TRBJ2-5 and V is TRBV5-1; D is perhaps TRBD2 (7 bases). CDR1 is SGHRS and CDR2 is YFSETQ in the germline V gene. V lost 4 bases and J lost 2, with 18 bases in between. The CDR3 has 16 amino acids. This CDR3 is CASSPGGGTHQETQYF. DNA for the CDR3: TGCGCCAGCAGCCCTGGGGGGGGGACACATCAAGAGACCCAGTACTTC.

The table lists this clone with a count of one. This rearrangement joins TRBV7-9 to TRBJ2-5; TRBD1 might be the D (5 bases). Germline V gene data show CDR1 as SEHNR and CDR2 as FQNEAQ (reference sequence). V shed 1 base and J shed 1 base, with 7 bases lying between them. There are 14 residues in the CDR3. The CDR3 DNA sequence: TGTGCCAGCAGCTTAGGGGGCAGCCAAGAGACCCAGTACTTC. Translation: CASSLGGSQETQYF.

Comments on this clone: The sample contains more than one DNA sequence encoding this CDR3. The gene calls are TRBV4-3 and TRBJ2-7, with 9 positions matching TRBD1. V trimming: 1 base; J trimming: 2 bases; junction bases outside the gene matches: 3. CDR1 and CDR2 (germline): LGHNA, YSLEER. This CDR3 is built from 15 residues. In DNA form, the CDR3 reads TGCGCCAGCAGCCAAGGCACAGGGGGCCCCTACGAGCAGTACTTC. It specifies CASSQGTGGPYEQYF.

V and J are TRBV6-5 and TRBJ2-3; 14 bases line up with TRBD2. The CDR3 contains 16 residues. The germline CDR1 and CDR2 sequences are MNHEY and SVGAGI. Trimming took 2 bases from V and 5 from J; bases not matched to a gene: 3. The CDR3 region has the DNA TGTGCCAGCAGTTACGGGACTAGCGGGAGAGTAGATACGCAGTATTTT. Protein: CASSYGTSGRVDTQYF.

The chain couples TRBV5-4 to TRBJ2-3, with 13 bases aligning to TRBD2. The V and J ends lost 4 bases and 4 bases, in that order; junction bases with no gene match: 18. This CDR3 is 20 amino acids long. Germline assignment: CDR1 SGHNT and CDR2 YYREEE (reference sequence). The CDR3 region has the DNA TGTGCCAGCAGCCCGGGCGTACTAGCGGGAGGGCCAGGGTCTCCAGATACGCAGTATTTT. This gives the protein CASSPGVLAGGPGSPDTQYF.

This chain connects TRBV11-2 to TRBJ2-5; the D gene is possibly TRBD1 (6 bases). The V gene's germline CDR1 is SGHAT and CDR2 FQNNGV. The CDR3 spans 13 residues. Deletions cut 6 bases from V and 3 bases from J, with 11 bases between. The DNA of the CDR3 is TGTGCCAGCAGGGAGGACAGAGAAGAGACCCAGTACTTC. Amino acids: CASREDREETQYF.

This chain uses TRBV5-1 with TRBJ2-2; possible D gene TRBD2, 5 bases. Germline CDR1 reads SGHRS; CDR2 reads YFSETQ. Trimming pared 3 bases from V and 5 bases from J, leaving 8 bases between. CDR3 length: 13 amino acids. The CDR3 here is CASSSSPTGELFF. CDR3 in DNA: TGCGCCAGCAGCTCTAGCCCGACCGGGGAGCTGTTTTTT.